One TCR beta chain is described in this entry. Its target is not known. The germline V gene has CDR1 MGHDK and CDR2 SYGVNS. Trimming shortened V by 6 bases and J by 0 bases, and 12 bases separated the two germline ends. There are 15 residues in the CDR3. RNA totalling 0.5 to 1 ug underwent reverse transcription with random hexamers. One entry per CDR3 protein results from TCRdb running MiXCR on the immunoSEQ multiplex PCR reads. The sample includes 150,000 to 200,000 distinct CDR3 sequences, 94% of them seen just once. This sample was taken from a study of CD8 T cells in Susac syndrome. Broader study findings: As acknowledged by the study, its TCR sequencing and HLA analysis included a relatively small number of individuals.

Specimen: CD4+ T cells from PBMCs. This chain uses TRBV25-1 with TRBJ1-3; TRBD1 might be the D (6 bases). The sequence was obtained from a human donor with multiple sclerosis. The CDR3: CASRDDRSSGNTIYF. The CDR3, as DNA: TGTGCCAGCAGGGATGACAGGAGCTCTGGAAACACCATATATTTT.